A single sample is the source of the 9 T cell receptor beta chains below, sequenced in a study of molecular identifiers for immune sequencing clone quantification. TCRdb redid the calling of the PCR reads with MiXCR, one entry per CDR3 protein. The sample includes over 300,000 distinct CDR3 sequences, about 23% of them seen just once. The sequencing input was naive CD8+ T cells from blood, with Jurkat cell RNA spiked in. Subset: FACS-sorted CD8+CD4-CCR7+CD45RA+ naive T cells. Receptor source: a human donor in good health. Some libraries in this study had Jurkat cell RNA spiked in.

The CDR3 protein is CAISDKLGLSSYNEQFF. CDR3 DNA sequence: TGTGCCATCAGTGATAAGCTCGGACTGAGCTCCTACAATGAGCAGTTCTTC. This chain uses TRBV10-3 with TRBJ2-1; D is perhaps TRBD2 (5 bases). Germline V lookup: CDR1 ENHRY, CDR2 SYGVKD. CDR3 length: 17 residues. V was trimmed by 3 bases and J by 0 bases, leaving 15 bases between them.

This clonotype was found many times. The CDR3 spells CASSPFFPPTGVDEKLFF. The CDR3 DNA sequence: TGTGCCAGCAGCCCTTTCTTCCCACCAACAGGGGTGGATGAAAAACTGTTTTTT. The chain is built from TRBV28 and TRBJ1-4; 7 nucleotides match TRBD1. Per the germline V gene, CDR1 is MDHEN and CDR2 is SYDVKM. The CDR3 is made up of 18 amino acids. V trimming: 6 bases; J trimming: 6 bases; junction bases outside the gene matches: 19.

The chain combines TRBV5-1 with TRBJ2-3, with D hard to call. CDR3 size: 13 residues. Trimming removed 4 bases at V and 2 bases at J, with 8 bases between. Germline values: CDR1 SGHRS, CDR2 YFSETQ. Here the CDR3 DNA reads TGCGCCAGCAGCAGGTGGACCACAGATACGCAGTATTTT. Amino acid sequence: CASSRWTTDTQYF.

The CDR3 region has the DNA TGTGCCAGCAGTCCCTCGGGGGGTAGGGCCAAAAACATTCAGTACTTC. Residues: CASSPSGGRAKNIQYF. J is TRBJ2-4 and V is TRBV12-3 or TRBV12-4; TRBD2 aligns across 7 bases. The CDR3 is 16 amino acids. V lost 5 bases to trimming and J lost 1 base; unmatched junction nucleotides: 8.

This chain links TRBV14 with TRBJ2-3; D possibly corresponds to TRBD2 (5 bases). Trimming took 0 bases from V and 2 from J, leaving 15 bases between them. Germline V CDR1 and CDR2: SGHDN, FVKESK. CDR3 length: 17 residues. The CDR3 sequence: CASSQDASFFPTDTQYF. The CDR3 nucleotides read TGTGCCAGCAGCCAAGATGCTAGCTTTTTTCCCACAGATACGCAGTATTTT.

This clonotype turned up a few times. This chain joins TRBV10-3 and TRBJ2-7; D may be TRBD1 (6 bases). The CDR3 totals 14 residues. The V end lost 0 bases, the J end lost 3 bases, and 9 bases lay between the germline ends. CDR1 is ENHRY and CDR2 is SYGVKD in the germline V gene. The CDR3 spells CAISESGRGYEQYF. The CDR3 coding sequence is TGTGCCATCAGTGAGTCGGGCAGGGGCTACGAGCAGTACTTC.

Comment on this clonotype: The junction shows a germline mismatch at one end, possibly a read error. The chain carries TRBV3-1 and TRBJ2-5; no clear D gene. There are 12 residues in the CDR3. CDR1 is LGHDT and CDR2 is YNNKEL in the germline V gene (reference sequence). The CDR3: CASSHTSEAQYF. The CDR3, as DNA: TGTGCCAGCAGCCATACCTCAGAGGCCCAGTACTTC.

In this sample, this clonotype turned up a few times. The CDR3 DNA sequence: TGTGCCAGCAGCTTGGACGCGACAGGGGGTTCCGGGGAGCTGTTTTTT. Amino acids: CASSLDATGGSGELFF. The chain has TRBV5-6 and TRBJ2-2; TRBD1 matches 9 bases. The V segment lost 0 bases and the J segment 6 bases; nucleotides outside the gene matches: 6. The germline CDR1 and CDR2 sequences are SGHDT and YYEEEE. This CDR3 region has 16 residues.

Details on this clonotype: A much larger clone is a single base away; this may be a read error. The DNA for the CDR3 is TGCGCCAGCAGCCACGCCAGGGCTAGCAATCAGCCCCAGCATTTT. As protein: CASSHARASNQPQHF. The J gene is TRBJ1-5, the V gene TRBV4-1; a possible D gene is TRBD1 (5 bases). In germline, CDR1 is MGHRA, CDR2 YSYEKL. The CDR3 has 15 amino acids. Trimming stripped 3 bases from V and 0 bases from J, with 9 bases between.